Listed below are T cell receptor beta chains from one sample, sequenced in a study of shared clonotypes between healthy human individuals. TCRdb's copy holds only in-frame clones and misses some; the assay was immunoSEQ multiplex PCR. The sample has about 770,000 clones; over 55% are singletons. Sequencing was performed on memory CD4+ T cells sorted from blood. The source of these receptors is a woman aged 25 to 45 in good health. The CDR3 runs from the conserved cysteine through the conserved F or W. The order of the fields is clone size, V gene, D gene, J gene, CDR3 DNA, CDR3 protein. The D gene is left open where the match is weak. Part of the rows lack a size; the others show once, few, many or a class for expanded clones.

NA	TRBV7-2	TRBD2	TRBJ2-1	TGTGCCAGCCGCAAAGGGACTAGCGGCAATGAGCAGTTCTTC	CASRKGTSGNEQFF
NA	TRBV2	TRBD1	TRBJ1-5	TGTGCCAGCAGTGAAGCGACAGGGGTGTGGCAGCCCCAGCATTTT	CASSEATGVWQPQHF
NA	TRBV19	TRBD1	TRBJ2-1	TGTGCCAGTGGGAGGGACAGGGGTCAGTTCTTC	CASGRDRGQFF
NA	TRBV11-2	NA	TRBJ1-4	TGTGCCAGCAGCTTAGCTATTGCAGGGAGCAGGGAAAAACTGTTTTTT	CASSLAIAGSREKLFF
few	TRBV28	NA	TRBJ1-1	TGTGCCAGCAACAAGAACACTGAAGCTTTCTTT	CASNKNTEAFF
NA	TRBV19	TRBD2	TRBJ2-1	TGTGCCAGTAGTCTACCCACAGGGACTAGCGGGAGGAATGAGCAGTTCTTC	CASSLPTGTSGRNEQFF
NA	TRBV27	NA	TRBJ2-3	TGTGCCAGCAGTGCTCGACGAGGAGGCCCTTACACAGATACGCAGTATTTT	CASSARRGGPYTDTQYF
few	TRBV10-3	NA	TRBJ1-1	TGTGCCATCAGTGCCGCCGGAGTTACGGATGAAGCTTTCTTT	CAISAAGVTDEAFF
NA	TRBV18	NA	TRBJ1-3	TGTGCCAGCTCACCATCCCAACAACATTTTTCTGGAAACACCATATATTTT	CASSPSQQHFSGNTIYF
NA	TRBV28	NA	TRBJ2-7	TGTGCCAGCAGCTACGGGAGCTACGAGCAGTACTTC	CASSYGSYEQYF
NA	TRBV30	NA	TRBJ2-5	TGTGCAAATGGAGGGGAGGACCAAGAGACCCAGTACTTC	CANGGEDQETQYF